These 2 T cell receptor beta chains originate from one sample sequenced in a study of T cells after yellow fever vaccination. TCRdb re-derived calls from the 5' RACE reads in MiXCR, one entry per CDR3 protein. The sample has some 110,000 distinct CDR3 sequences, 5.5% to 8% seen once. Sample: CD4+ T cells sorted from PBMCs, taken approximately 40 days after the first yellow fever vaccination. The receptor source for this set is a man aged 18 to 30 who received the YFV17D yellow fever vaccine.

This clonotype was recorded many times. This chain uses TRBV12-3 or TRBV12-4 with TRBJ1-1, with TRBD1 identical over 8 bases. V lost 3 bases, J lost 1 base, and 1 base stayed unmatched. There are 14 residues in the CDR3. This chain's CDR3 is CASSFQGANTEAFF. CDR3 sequence (DNA): TGTGCCAGCAGTTTTCAGGGGGCGAACACTGAAGCTTTCTTT.

There are many counts of this clonotype. The J gene is TRBJ1-1, the V gene TRBV18; D not certain. Trimming shortened V by 2 bases and J by 1 base, and 8 bases separated the two germline ends. From germline, CDR1 is KGHSH and CDR2 LQKENI. CDR3 length equals 14 residues. The CDR3 sequence: CASSPSIENTEAFF. The CDR3 region has the DNA TGTGCCAGCTCACCATCGATAGAGAACACTGAAGCTTTCTTT. The entire variable domain, with the rest obtained from reference TRBV18 and TRBJ1-1, is as follows: NAGVMQNPRHLVRRRGQEARLRCSPMKGHSHVYWYRQLPEEGLKFMVYLQKENIIDESGMPKERFSAEFPKEGPSILRIQQVVRGDSAAYFCASSPSIENTEAFFGQGTRLTVV.